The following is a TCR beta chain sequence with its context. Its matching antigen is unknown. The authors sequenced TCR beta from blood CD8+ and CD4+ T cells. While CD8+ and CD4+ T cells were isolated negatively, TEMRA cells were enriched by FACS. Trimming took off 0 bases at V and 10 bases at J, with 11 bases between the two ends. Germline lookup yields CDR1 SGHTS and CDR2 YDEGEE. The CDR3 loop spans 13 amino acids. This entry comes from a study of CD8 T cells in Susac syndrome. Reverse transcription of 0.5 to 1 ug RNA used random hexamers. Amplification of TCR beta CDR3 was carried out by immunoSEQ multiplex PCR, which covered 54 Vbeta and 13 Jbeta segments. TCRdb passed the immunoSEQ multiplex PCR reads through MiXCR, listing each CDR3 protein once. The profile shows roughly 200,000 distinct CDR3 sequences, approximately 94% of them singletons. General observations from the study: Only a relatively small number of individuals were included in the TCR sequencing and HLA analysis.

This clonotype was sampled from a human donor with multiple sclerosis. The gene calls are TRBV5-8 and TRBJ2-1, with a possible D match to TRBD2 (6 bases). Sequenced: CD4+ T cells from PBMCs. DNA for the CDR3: TGTGCCAGCAGCTTGGCTTATGGGAGGGAGCAGTTCTTC. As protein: CASSLAYGREQFF.